One and the same sample provided the 9 T cell receptor beta chains below, sequenced in a study of blood T cells in healthy people across ages. Using a J-beta primer mix together with a sample-barcoded 5' primer, a second PCR was run for roughly 6 to 12 cycles. One entry per CDR3 protein results from TCRdb running MiXCR on the 5' RACE reads. The sample contains 2 million or so distinct CDR3 sequences, approximately 50% of which appear only once. Sequenced: blood. Receptors were obtained from a woman aged 35 to 49 in good health.

The rearrangement links TRBV4-2 to TRBJ2-3; 9 bases are a match to TRBD2. The trim removed 1 base at V and 2 bases at J, leaving 4 bases unmatched. The germline gives CDR1 LGHNA, CDR2 YNFKEQ. The CDR3 has 16 amino acids. The CDR3 DNA reads as TGTGCCAGCAGCCAAGGCAGCGGGGGGCACACAGATACGCAGTATTTT. As protein: CASSQGSGGHTDTQYF.

The chain's CDR3 is CASSEAEDRVSYNEQFF. The DNA for the CDR3 is TGTGCCAGCAGTGAAGCCGAGGACAGGGTCTCCTACAATGAGCAGTTCTTC. The chain links TRBV2 to TRBJ2-1; the match to TRBD1 covers 8 bases. In germline, CDR1 is SNHLY, CDR2 FYNNEI. Unmatched junction bases numbered 4, after V lost 0 bases and J lost 0 bases. The length of the CDR3 is 17 residues.

V usage is TRBV12-3 or TRBV12-4 and J usage is TRBJ1-6; perhaps TRBD1 as D (5 bases). The CDR3 runs to 15 residues. Trimming removed 5 bases from V and 7 bases from J, with 15 bases in between. The chain's CDR3 is CASSLLIPGNSPLHF. The CDR3 coding sequence is TGTGCCAGCAGTCTCCTAATTCCAGGGAATTCACCCCTCCACTTT.

V is TRBV6-5 and J is TRBJ2-7; 8 nucleotides match TRBD2. The tail of the sequence fits TRBJ2-5 better, so the J call may be wrong. Germline V gene data show CDR1 as MNHEY and CDR2 as SVGAGI. This CDR3 contains 14 residues. The CDR3 loop reads CASRERAGGKTQYF. The CDR3 DNA sequence: TGTGCCAGCAGAGAGAGGGCGGGGGGCAAGACCCAGTACTTC.

This clonotype was observed a handful of times. V gene TRBV6-5 combines with J gene TRBJ2-7; D gene uncertain. This CDR3 has 13 residues. Germline assignment: CDR1 MNHEY and CDR2 SVGAGI. Trimming took off 6 bases at V and 5 bases at J, with 14 bases between the two ends. CDR3: CASSPTWFNEQYF. CDR3 sequence (DNA): TGTGCCAGCAGCCCCACGTGGTTCAACGAGCAGTACTTC.

The gene calls are TRBV13 and TRBJ2-7; the D gene is possibly TRBD2 (6 bases). Germline CDR1 PRHDT, CDR2 FYEKMQ (reference sequence). The CDR3 is 14 residues long. With 0 bases removed from V and 6 bases from J, the gap between germline ends came to 12 bases. The CDR3 sequence: CASSLGTRRGEQYF. Written as DNA, the CDR3 is TGTGCCAGCAGCTTAGGGACTCGGCGGGGCGAGCAGTACTTC.

This clonotype was recorded once. The junction does not match germline at one end; this may be a read error. The chain is built from TRBV7-2 and TRBJ2-3, with a tentative D call TRBD2 (7 bases). The germline V gene has CDR1 SGHTA and CDR2 FQGNSA. The CDR3 is made up of 16 amino acids. In DNA, the CDR3 is TGTGCCAGCAGTTTAGTTCGGGGGGCGGGGGCAGATACGCAGTATTTT. Its translation is CASSLVRGAGADTQYF.

This clonotype has only one observation. One junction end does not reproduce the germline sequence, and a read error may be involved. The chain has TRBV7-3 and TRBJ2-6; possibly TRBD2 for D (7 bases). Germline CDR1 and CDR2: SGHTA and FQGTGA. CDR3 length: 15 residues. The CDR3 nucleotides read TGTGCCAGCACCCGGGGGGCCTCTGGGGCCAATGTCCTGACTTTC. Translating gives CASTRGASGANVLTF.

This chain connects TRBV27 to TRBJ2-5, with 7 nucleotides matching TRBD2. Per the germline V gene, CDR1 is MNHEY and CDR2 is SMNVEV (reference sequence). The CDR3 loop spans 14 amino acids. The V gene end was trimmed by 3 bases and the J gene end by 5 bases; junction bases not matched to a gene: 6. In nucleotides, the CDR3 is TGTGCCAGCAGTTTTCGGACTAGGGGCGAGACCCAGTACTTC. It codes for CASSFRTRGETQYF.